The entry that follows covers one TCR beta chain sequence. What it binds is unknown. This CDR3 spans 13 amino acids. CDR1 and CDR2 (germline): SGHDT, YYEEEE. Trimming pared 4 bases from V and 10 bases from J, leaving 16 bases between. This entry belongs to a study of shared clonotypes between healthy human individuals. Study at large: Per donor, CD8 memory used one plate, CD8 naive used two, CD4 memory used three and CD4 naive used three. Broader study findings: The researchers took only blood, and tissue repertoires probably look different.

The authors split each subset's genomic DNA evenly across several immunoSEQ plates. Sorted subsets were amplified in replicate PCRs using 200 ng DNA, 30,000 to 35,000 T cell genomes. Assay used: immunoSEQ multiplex PCR; TCRdb lists only in-frame clones, some missing. The sample contains 2 million to 2.5 million clones, roughly 94% of which appear only once. The chain is built from TRBV5-6 and TRBJ2-3; D remains ambiguous. What was sequenced was naive CD4+ T cells sorted from blood. The subset here: CD45RA+ positively selected. The origin of this receptor is a man aged 18-30 years in good health. In DNA, the CDR3 is TGTGCCAGCAGCGCAAGCCCAAAGTTTGCGCAGTATTTT. Its protein is CASSASPKFAQYF.